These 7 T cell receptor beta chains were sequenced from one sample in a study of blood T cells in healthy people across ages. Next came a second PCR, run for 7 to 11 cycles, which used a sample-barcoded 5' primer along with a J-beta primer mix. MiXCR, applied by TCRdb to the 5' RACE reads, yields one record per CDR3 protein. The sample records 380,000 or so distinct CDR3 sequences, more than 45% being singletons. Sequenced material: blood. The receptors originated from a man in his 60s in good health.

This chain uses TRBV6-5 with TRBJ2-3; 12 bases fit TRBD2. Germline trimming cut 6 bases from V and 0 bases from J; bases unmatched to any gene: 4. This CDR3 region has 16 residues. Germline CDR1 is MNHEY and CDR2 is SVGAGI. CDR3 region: CASSRGLAGSTDTQYF. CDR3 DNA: TGTGCCAGCAGCCGCGGACTAGCGGGGAGCACAGATACGCAGTATTTT.

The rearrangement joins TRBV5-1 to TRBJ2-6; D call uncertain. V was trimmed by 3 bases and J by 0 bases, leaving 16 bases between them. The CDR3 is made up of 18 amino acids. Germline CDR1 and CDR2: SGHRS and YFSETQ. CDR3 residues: CASSSDGRPGSGANVLTF. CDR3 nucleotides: TGCGCCAGCAGCTCGGATGGACGGCCAGGCTCTGGGGCCAACGTCCTGACTTTC.

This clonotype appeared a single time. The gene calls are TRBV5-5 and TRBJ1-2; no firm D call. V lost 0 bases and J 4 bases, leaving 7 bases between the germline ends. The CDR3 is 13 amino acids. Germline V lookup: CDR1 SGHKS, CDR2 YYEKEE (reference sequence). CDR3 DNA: TGTGCCAGCAGCTTGGTGTACGTCTATGGCTACACCTTC. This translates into CASSLVYVYGYTF.

The CDR3 reads CASSLQAGAHNEQFF. CDR3 nucleotide sequence: TGTGCCAGCAGCTTACAAGCGGGAGCTCACAATGAGCAGTTCTTC. The rearrangement joins TRBV11-1 to TRBJ2-1; 8 positions agree with TRBD2. V dropped 2 bases and J dropped 5; count of bases not matched to a gene: 5. Germline V gene data show CDR1 as SGHAT and CDR2 as FQDESV (reference sequence). The CDR3 length is 15 residues.

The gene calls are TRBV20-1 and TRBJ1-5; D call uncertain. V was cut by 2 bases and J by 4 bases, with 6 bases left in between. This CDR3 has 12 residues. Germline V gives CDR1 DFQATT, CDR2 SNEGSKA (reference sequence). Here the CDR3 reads CSARRENQPQHF. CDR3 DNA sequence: TGCAGTGCTAGAAGGGAGAATCAGCCCCAGCATTTT.

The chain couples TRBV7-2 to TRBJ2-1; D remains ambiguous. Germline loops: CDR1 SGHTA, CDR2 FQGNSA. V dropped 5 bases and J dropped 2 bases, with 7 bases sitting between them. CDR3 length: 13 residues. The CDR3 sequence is CASSPQAYNEQFF. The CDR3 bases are TGTGCCAGCAGCCCTCAAGCCTACAATGAGCAGTTCTTC.

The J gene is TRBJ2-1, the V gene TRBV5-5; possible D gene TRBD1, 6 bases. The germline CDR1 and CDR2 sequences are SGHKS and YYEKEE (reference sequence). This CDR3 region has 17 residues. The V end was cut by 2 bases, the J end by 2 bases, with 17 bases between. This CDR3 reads CASSFFRTARPYNEQFF. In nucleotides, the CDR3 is TGTGCCAGCAGCTTCTTCCGGACAGCTAGACCCTACAATGAGCAGTTCTTC.